This T cell receptor beta chain was documented in a study of blood T cell repertoires in COVID-19. The V gene end was trimmed by 1 base and the J gene end by 1 base; junction bases not matched to a gene: 1. Germline V gives CDR1 SGDLS, CDR2 YYNGEE. This CDR3 is built from 15 residues. Measured with immunoSEQ multiplex PCR; TCRdb has only the in-frame clones, and not every one. The sample holds about 170,000 clones, over 75% seen once. This rearrangement joins TRBV9 to TRBJ2-2, with 7 bases fitting TRBD2. This clonotype originated in a human donor with acute COVID-19. The donor label of this sample is uncertain. Specimen: PBMCs or T cells enriched from blood (not recorded which). CDR3 DNA sequence: TGTGCCAGCAGCGTAAGCGGGGTGAACACCGGGGAGCTGTTTTTT. Translating gives CASSVSGVNTGELFF.